The source of this TCR beta chain is a study of cytomegalovirus exposure and HLA in healthy donors. Whole-study context: There were about 85 million unique TCRs (from HLA-typed donors) in an early data release.

With respect to this clone: Its antigen is not known.

Points from the study as a whole: In a later analysis, HLA-C alleles had the fewest associated TCRs, DRB1 alleles the most. According to an earlier analysis, most TCR beta V segments yielded productive rearrangements about 87% or about 30% of the time.

The CDR3 is 14 amino acids. Germline assignment: CDR1 SGDLS and CDR2 YYNGEE. V was trimmed by 2 bases and J by 5 bases, leaving 11 bases between them. The study ran its PCR with 60 Vbeta and 13 Jbeta primers. Sequenced by immunoSEQ multiplex PCR; TCRdb stores in-frame clones only, minus some. The sample comprises 130,000 to 150,000 clones, 80% of which are singletons, and around 4.9% rests with the top ten. The TCR comes from a male donor in good health and CMV-seronegative. The sample was PBMCs. The V and J genes are TRBV9 and TRBJ2-1; perhaps TRBD1 as D (6 bases). CDR3 nucleotide sequence: TGTGCCAGCAGCGTGACAGGTGCCCACAATGAGCAGTTCTTC. Residues: CASSVTGAHNEQFF.